This TCR beta chain was captured in a study of T cells in Graves' hyperthyroidism and ophthalmopathy (dated by TCRdb to the late 2010s). For the study in its entirety: Peripheral blood was sampled at the time of initial diagnosis, prior to any treatment. To identify TCR V-J signatures that set the groups apart, the researchers used a discovery cohort of 100 or so patients, made up of approximately 43 with Graves' ophthalmopathy and approximately 57 with stable Graves' hyperthyroidism. Prospective prediction of ophthalmopathy was tested in an independent validation cohort of 18 to 20 hyperthyroidism patients and around 16 patients who later progressed to ophthalmopathy. For training and testing, the 80 to 100 patients in the discovery cohort were randomly divided in a 7:3 ratio. In more than 5 Graves' hyperthyroidism patients, the study also compared T-cell repertoires from thyroid tissue with T-cell repertoires from blood. Following sampling, methimazole starting at 30 mg daily was given to hyperthyroidism patients, and high-dose intravenous methylprednisolone was given to ophthalmopathy patients. TCR Vbeta CDR3 sequencing of 130 to 150 peripheral blood samples (under 45 ophthalmopathy, around 80 hyperthyroidism and about 17 progressor patients) is reported in the paper. Paper-wide results and their limitations: A model built on a 13 V-J signature distinguished ophthalmopathy from stable hyperthyroidism, reaching around 87% sensitivity and about 81% specificity in cross-validation and 80%/75% in testing. Most expanded thyroid clonotypes (frequency above 0.001) were also found in blood, which suggests that blood repertoires may mirror thyroid immune responses. In validation, the model predicted progression to ophthalmopathy with approximately 71% sensitivity and 72% to 85% specificity, a median of roughly seven months before onset. No statistical method was used to fix the sample size in advance, and group allocation was not hidden from the investigators.

This clonotype was detected only a few times. No cognate antigen has been identified for it. Base qualities are missing; no much larger clone stands one base away. Amplification of TCR beta CDR3 regions was carried out from RNA transcripts. The first round of RT-PCR for the TCR CDR3 was performed with the HTBI primer set and the Qiagen OneStep RT-PCR kit. The libraries were constructed in a second round of multiplex PCR and then size-selected and purified. The libraries were sequenced on an Illumina HiSeq2000 using paired-end 100 bp reads. Processing in the source paper ran as follows. SOAPnuke was used to process the raw data, throwing out any read that contained adapters or uncalled bases, had a mean Phred below 15, or lacked an exact constant-primer or identifier match. High-quality paired reads were merged with COPE v1.2.5, and unique nucleotide sequences were defined as clonotypes. Clonotypes were aligned to IMGT TRBV, TRBD and TRBJ reference segments using MiTCR v1.1. The analysis included only V-J combinations with a frequency above 0.0001, which together covered approximately 99% of the repertoires. A TCS score was defined as the ratio of F50 (clonal expansion) to E x V (chaos), with BLOSUM62-based TCRdist applied between CDR3 peptides within each V-J. Welch's t-statistics and random forest reduced fewer than 600 V-J features to around 14, which were used in a naive Bayes classifier (R e1071). The public reads were run again by TCRdb, first through fastp at Q25 and then through MiXCR, and only productive beta chains were kept. Rows are combined by CDR3 protein, so each entry shows the most common genes and DNA. The V and J calls follow TCRdb's processing rather than the paper's. The sample records about 770,000 distinct CDR3 sequences, roughly a sixth of which are singletons. The ten largest clonotypes hold 16% of the sample.

Hyperthyroidism patients were aged 18 to 65 years and newly diagnosed, with disease duration of less than 2 months. Patients with uncontrolled infections, other autoimmune diseases, pregnancy or lactation were excluded. Diagnoses relied on clinical symptoms, serum thyroxine and TRAb, thyroid ultrasound and orbital computed tomography. For progressor patients, blood was drawn at the first diagnosis of hyperthyroidism, before any ophthalmopathy symptoms had appeared. PBMCs were separated from around 9.1 ml of fresh peripheral blood using Ficoll-Paque density gradient centrifugation. Progressor patients were defined as those initially diagnosed with Graves' hyperthyroidism in whom ophthalmopathy developed during follow-up. Total RNA was extracted with Trizol reagent, and quality was checked on an Agilent 2100 Bioanalyzer. V is shortened by 2 bases, J by 0 bases, and the region joining them spans 9 bases. The CDR3, cysteine through phenylalanine, is 15 amino acids long. The kept DNA is CDR3 alone, 45 bases in frame from the first base. In the germline V gene, CDR1 corresponds to SGDLS and CDR2 to YYNGEE.

The chain employs TRBV9 and TRBJ1-5; confidence is insufficient to name the D gene. The sequence derives from a woman aged 50 to 60 with Graves' hyperthyroidism that later progressed to Graves' ophthalmopathy. Sequencing used blood. The DNA sequence reads TGTGCCAGCAGCGTGGACGGAAATAGCAATCAGCCCCAGCATTTT. The resulting protein is CASSVDGNSNQPQHF.